This TCR beta chain was recovered during a study of regulatory T cells in long-lasting Graves disease. For TCR beta, libraries came from iRepertoire HTBI primers and Arm-PCR of CDR3 regions. Using its own MiXCR run on the multiplex PCR reads, TCRdb lists one record per CDR3 protein. The sample has about 450,000 distinct CDR3 sequences, around 20% seen once. Noted time point: persistent/refractory GD, antithyroid drugs over 5 years with positive TRAb. Extracted PBMC RNA gave rise to the TCR library. V shed 6 bases and J shed 6 bases, with 15 bases lying between them. CDR3 length equals 15 residues. Per germline, CDR1 LNHDA and CDR2 SQIVND (reference sequence).

The sequencing here drew on peripheral blood mononuclear cells (PBMCs), taken when the disease was refractory, from a patient treated with antithyroid drugs. This rearrangement joins TRBV19 to TRBJ1-6; unclear D gene. This TCR was recovered from a female donor with Graves disease. The CDR3 loop reads CASRMTWGGNSPLHF. The CDR3 DNA reads as TGTGCCAGTAGGATGACCTGGGGAGGTAATTCACCCCTCCACTTT.